The entry that follows covers one T cell receptor beta chain sequence. The source of the sample is a study of response to subunit inactivated influenza vaccine. V lost 3 bases to trimming and J lost 1 base, with 26 bases between them. This CDR3 is 20 amino acids long. Germline V gives CDR1 MDHEN, CDR2 SYDVKM. TCRdb used MiXCR to reprocess the RT-PCR reads, holding one entry per CDR3 protein. The repertoire includes under 200,000 distinct CDR3 sequences, around 12% of them detected once, and roughly 29% sits in the top ten. These data were also filed under a second study, of T cells expressing NK-cell markers. As that study records: UMI-tagged 5'RACE template switching yielded the TCR beta cDNA. Dominant NKG2C+ clonotypes made up roughly 1.0-7.0% of CD8+ T cells in several donors. Several donors likewise had their CD3+CD56-NKG2C+ fraction led by these clonotypes. Expanded NKG2C+ T cell clones had unclear HCMV specificity.

The chain links TRBV28 to TRBJ2-3; D possibly corresponds to TRBD1 (7 bases). The clonotype originates from a man aged 50-60 years who received an inactivated influenza vaccine. The sequencing here drew on CD8+ T cells sorted from PBMCs, taken 11 to 12 days after vaccination. CDR3 region: CASSFSVGRSGGIGTDTQYF. CDR3 nucleotide sequence: TGTGCCAGCAGTTTCTCGGTCGGGCGGTCAGGGGGGATCGGCACAGATACGCAGTATTTT.